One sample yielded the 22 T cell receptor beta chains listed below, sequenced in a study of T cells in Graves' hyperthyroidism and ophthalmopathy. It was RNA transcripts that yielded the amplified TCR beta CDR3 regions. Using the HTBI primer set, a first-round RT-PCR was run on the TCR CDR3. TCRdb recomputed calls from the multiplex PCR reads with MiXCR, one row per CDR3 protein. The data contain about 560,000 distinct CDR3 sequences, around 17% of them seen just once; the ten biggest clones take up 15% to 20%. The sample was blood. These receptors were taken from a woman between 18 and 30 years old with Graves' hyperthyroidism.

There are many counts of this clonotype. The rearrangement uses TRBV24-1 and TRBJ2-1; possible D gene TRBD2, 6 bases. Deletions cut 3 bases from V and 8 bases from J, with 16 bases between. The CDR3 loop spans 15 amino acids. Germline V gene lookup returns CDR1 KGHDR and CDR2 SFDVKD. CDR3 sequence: CATSDGDLWEDEQFF. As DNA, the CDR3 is TGTGCCACCAGTGATGGGGACTTGTGGGAAGATGAGCAGTTCTTC.

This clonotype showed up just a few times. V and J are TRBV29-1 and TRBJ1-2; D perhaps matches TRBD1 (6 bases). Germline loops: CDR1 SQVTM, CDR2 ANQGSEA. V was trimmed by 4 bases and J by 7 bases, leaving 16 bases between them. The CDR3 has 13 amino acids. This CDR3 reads CSVASGQYGGYTF. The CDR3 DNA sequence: TGCAGCGTTGCCAGTGGACAGTACGGTGGCTACACCTTC.

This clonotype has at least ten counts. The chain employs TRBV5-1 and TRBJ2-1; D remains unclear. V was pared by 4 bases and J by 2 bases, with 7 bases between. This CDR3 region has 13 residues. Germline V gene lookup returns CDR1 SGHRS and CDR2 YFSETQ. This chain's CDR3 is CASSGLTYNEQFF. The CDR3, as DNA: TGCGCCAGCAGCGGTTTAACCTACAATGAGCAGTTCTTC.

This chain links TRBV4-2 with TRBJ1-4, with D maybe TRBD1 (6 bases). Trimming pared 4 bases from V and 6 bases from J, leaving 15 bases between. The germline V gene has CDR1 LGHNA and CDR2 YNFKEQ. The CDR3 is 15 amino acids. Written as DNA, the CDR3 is TGTGCCAGCAGCCCCCCCTCGGGGGGCGATGAAAAACTGTTTTTT. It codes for CASSPPSGGDEKLFF.

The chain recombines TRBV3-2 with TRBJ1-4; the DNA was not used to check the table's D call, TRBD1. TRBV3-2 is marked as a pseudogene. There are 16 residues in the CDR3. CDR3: CASSQVDQGADLKLFF. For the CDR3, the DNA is TGTGCCAGCAGCCAAGTGGACCAGGGGGCAGATTTAAAACTGTTTTTT.

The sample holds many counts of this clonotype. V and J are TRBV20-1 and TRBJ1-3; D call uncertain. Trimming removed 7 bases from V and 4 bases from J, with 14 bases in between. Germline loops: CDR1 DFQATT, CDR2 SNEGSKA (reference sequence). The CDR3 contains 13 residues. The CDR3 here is CSVPSAAGNTIYF. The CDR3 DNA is TGCAGTGTTCCCTCGGCGGCCGGAAACACCATATATTTT.

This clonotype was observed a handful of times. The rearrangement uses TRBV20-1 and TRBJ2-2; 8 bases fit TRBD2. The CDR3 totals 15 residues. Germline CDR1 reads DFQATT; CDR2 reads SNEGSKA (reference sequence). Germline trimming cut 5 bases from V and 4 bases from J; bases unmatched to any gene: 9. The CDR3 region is CSAFAGGGGTGELFF. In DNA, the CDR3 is TGCAGTGCTTTTGCGGGGGGCGGGGGCACCGGGGAGCTGTTTTTT.

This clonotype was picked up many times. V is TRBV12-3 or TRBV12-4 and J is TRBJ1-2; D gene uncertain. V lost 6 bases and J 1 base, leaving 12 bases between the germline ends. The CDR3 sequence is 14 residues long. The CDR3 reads CASSDPQSNYGYTF. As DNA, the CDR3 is TGTGCCAGCAGCGACCCCCAGAGTAACTATGGCTACACCTTC.

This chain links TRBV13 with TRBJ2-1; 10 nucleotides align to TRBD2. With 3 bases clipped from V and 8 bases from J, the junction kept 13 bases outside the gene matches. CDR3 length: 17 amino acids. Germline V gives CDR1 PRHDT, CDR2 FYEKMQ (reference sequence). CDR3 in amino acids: CASSFLSGRTTTYEQFF. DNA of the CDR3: TGTGCCAGCAGCTTCCTTAGCGGGAGGACTACTACGTATGAGCAGTTCTTC.

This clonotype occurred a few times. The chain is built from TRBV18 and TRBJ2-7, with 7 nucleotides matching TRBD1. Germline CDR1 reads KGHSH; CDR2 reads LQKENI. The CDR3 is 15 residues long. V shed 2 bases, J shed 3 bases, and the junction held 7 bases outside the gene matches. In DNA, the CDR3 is TGTGCCAGCTCACCAAAGGACAGGCTGGACTACGAGCAGTACTTC. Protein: CASSPKDRLDYEQYF.

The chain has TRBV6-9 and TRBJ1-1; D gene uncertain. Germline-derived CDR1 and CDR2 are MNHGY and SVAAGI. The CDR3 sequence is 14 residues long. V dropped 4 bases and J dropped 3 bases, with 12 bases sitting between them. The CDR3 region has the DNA TGTGCCAGCAGTTTTCGTCCCACGGACACTGAAGCTTTCTTT. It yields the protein CASSFRPTDTEAFF.

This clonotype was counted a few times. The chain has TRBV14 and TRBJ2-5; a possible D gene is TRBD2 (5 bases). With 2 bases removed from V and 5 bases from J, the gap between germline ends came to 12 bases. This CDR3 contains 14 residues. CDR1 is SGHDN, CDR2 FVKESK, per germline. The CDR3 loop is CASSQLWGEETQYF. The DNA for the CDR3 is TGTGCCAGCAGCCAATTATGGGGAGAGGAGACCCAGTACTTC. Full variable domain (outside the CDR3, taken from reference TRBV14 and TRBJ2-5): EAGVTQFPSHSVIEKGQTVTLRCDPISGHDNLYWYRRVMGKEIKFLLHFVKESKQDESGMPNNRFLAERTGGTYSTLKVQPAELEDSGVYFCASSQLWGEETQYFGPGTRLLVL.

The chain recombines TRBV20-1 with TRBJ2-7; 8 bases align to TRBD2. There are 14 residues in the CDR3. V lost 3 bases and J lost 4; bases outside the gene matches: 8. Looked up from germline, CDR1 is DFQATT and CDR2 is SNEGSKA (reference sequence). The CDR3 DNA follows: TGCAGTGCTAGCGACCAGCGGGGGAATTACGAGCAGTACTTC. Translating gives CSASDQRGNYEQYF.

CDR3 DNA: TGTGCCAGCAGCCAAGCATCCTCCTACGAGCAGTACTTC. Translation gives CASSQASSYEQYF. This rearrangement joins TRBV14 to TRBJ2-7; D unresolved. Per the germline V gene, CDR1 is SGHDN and CDR2 is FVKESK. The length of the CDR3 is 13 residues. The V end was cut by 1 base, the J end by 0 bases, with 4 bases between.

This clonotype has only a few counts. This CDR3 reads CASSKQGAGVYEQYF. In DNA form, the CDR3 reads TGTGCCAGCAGTAAACAGGGGGCAGGGGTCTACGAGCAGTACTTC. This chain uses TRBV6-1 with TRBJ2-7; 9 positions match TRBD1. The J segment lost 3 bases and the V segment lost 5 bases, leaving 8 bases of the junction unmatched. The CDR3 totals 15 residues. The germline gives CDR1 MNHNS, CDR2 SASEGT.

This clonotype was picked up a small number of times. The CDR3 nucleotides read TGCAGTGCTATCGGTTGGCCGGGCCAAGAGACCCAGTACTTC. Amino acid sequence: CSAIGWPGQETQYF. The genes are TRBV20-1 and TRBJ2-5; D is uncertain. From germline, CDR1 is DFQATT and CDR2 SNEGSKA (reference sequence). The CDR3 is 14 amino acids. Trimming shortened V by 4 bases and J by 1 base, and 13 bases separated the two germline ends.

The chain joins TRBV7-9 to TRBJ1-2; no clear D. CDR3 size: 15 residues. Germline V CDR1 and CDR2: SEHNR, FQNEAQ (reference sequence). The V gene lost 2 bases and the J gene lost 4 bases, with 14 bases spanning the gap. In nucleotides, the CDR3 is TGTGCCAGCAGCTTAACACCACCAGTCAGCTATGGCTACACCTTC. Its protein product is CASSLTPPVSYGYTF. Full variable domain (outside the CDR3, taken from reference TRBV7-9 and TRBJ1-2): DTGVSQNPRHKITKRGQNVTFRCDPISEHNRLYWYRQTLGQGPEFLTYFQNEAQLEKSRLLSDRFSAERPKGSFSTLEIQRTEQGDSAMYLCASSLTPPVSYGYTFGSGTRLTVV.

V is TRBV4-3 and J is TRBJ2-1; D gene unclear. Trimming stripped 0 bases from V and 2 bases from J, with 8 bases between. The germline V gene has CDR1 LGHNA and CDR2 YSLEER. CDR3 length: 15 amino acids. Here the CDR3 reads CASSQDRLAYNEQFF. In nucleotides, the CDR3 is TGCGCCAGCAGCCAAGATAGGTTAGCCTACAATGAGCAGTTCTTC.

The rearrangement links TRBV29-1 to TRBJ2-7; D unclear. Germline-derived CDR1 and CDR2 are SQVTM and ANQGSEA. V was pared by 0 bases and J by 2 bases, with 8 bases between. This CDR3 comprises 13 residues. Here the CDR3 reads CSVEDVQTYEQYF. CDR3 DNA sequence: TGCAGCGTTGAAGATGTACAGACCTACGAGCAGTACTTC.

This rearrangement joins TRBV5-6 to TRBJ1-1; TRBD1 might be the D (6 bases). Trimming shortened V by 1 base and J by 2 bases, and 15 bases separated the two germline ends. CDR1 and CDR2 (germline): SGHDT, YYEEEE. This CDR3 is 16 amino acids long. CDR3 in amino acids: CASSLPSGTSNTEAFF. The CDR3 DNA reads TGTGCCAGCAGCTTGCCGTCCGGGACAAGTAACACTGAAGCTTTCTTT.

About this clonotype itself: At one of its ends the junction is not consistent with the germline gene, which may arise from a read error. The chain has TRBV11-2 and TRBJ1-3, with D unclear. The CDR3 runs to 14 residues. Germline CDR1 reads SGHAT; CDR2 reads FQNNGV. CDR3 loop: CASSSSVSGNTIHF. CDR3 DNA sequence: TGTGCCAGCAGCTCCAGTGTCTCTGGAAACACCATACATTTT.

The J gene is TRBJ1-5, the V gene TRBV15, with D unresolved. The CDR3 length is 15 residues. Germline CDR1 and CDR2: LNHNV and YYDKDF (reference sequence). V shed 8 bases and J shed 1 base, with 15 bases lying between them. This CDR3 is CATRDGFTSNQPQHF. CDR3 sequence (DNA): TGTGCCACCCGCGACGGGTTCACAAGCAATCAGCCCCAGCATTTT.